The source of this TCR beta chain is a study of T cells after yellow fever vaccination. Germline loops: CDR1 LGHNA, CDR2 YSLEER. The V end was cut by 4 bases, the J end by 7 bases, with 14 bases between. The CDR3 is made up of 15 amino acids. This clonotype was observed many times. TCRdb reprocessed the 5' RACE reads via MiXCR and lists one record per CDR3 protein. Among some 350,000 distinct CDR3 sequences, almost 4% were seen once, and the ten largest hold around 24%. The TCR was taken from a man aged 18 to 35 who received the YFV17D yellow fever vaccine. The chain has TRBV4-3 and TRBJ1-6; perhaps TRBD1 as D (5 bases). Sequenced material: PBMCs, taken 5 days after the yellow fever booster vaccination. CDR3 in amino acids: CASSRQGRVNSPLHF. The CDR3 bases are TGCGCCAGCAGCCGGCAGGGCCGTGTGAATTCACCCCTCCACTTT.